This entry lists 4 T cell receptor beta chains sequenced from one sample in a study of blood T cell repertoires in COVID-19. Produced via immunoSEQ multiplex PCR; TCRdb's table is partial and in-frame only. The table shows 85,000 to 100,000 clones, with 80% to 90% occurring only once. What was sequenced was peripheral blood. The receptors were sampled from a man aged 80 or over with COVID-19, enrolled during active disease.

This chain joins TRBV5-1 and TRBJ1-1, with 7 bases fitting TRBD1. The germline CDR1 and CDR2 sequences are SGHRS and YFSETQ. There are 14 residues in the CDR3. Trimming at V came to 4 bases and at J to 1 base, leaving 4 bases not matched to a gene. CDR3 nucleotide sequence: TGCGCCAGCAGCCTTACAGGGGCGAACACTGAAGCTTTCTTT. It encodes CASSLTGANTEAFF.

This chain connects TRBV25-1 to TRBJ1-2; possible D gene TRBD1, 6 bases. The V end was cut by 4 bases, the J end by 7 bases, with 13 bases between. The CDR3 sequence is 13 residues long. Germline V gene lookup returns CDR1 MGHDK and CDR2 SYGVNS. The CDR3 nucleotides read TGTGCCAGCAGTGGAGGGGGGGTAGGTGGCTACACCTTC. The encoded protein is CASSGGGVGGYTF.

This clone was seen only once. The chain carries TRBV3-1 (or the pseudogene TRBV3-2) and TRBJ2-1; 10 nucleotides agree with TRBD1. This CDR3 is 15 amino acids long. V was pared by 1 base and J by 4 bases, with 1 base of the junction left unmatched. Germline V gene data show CDR1 as LGHDT and CDR2 as YNNKEL (reference sequence). The CDR3 sequence is CASSQGTGGYNEQFF. CDR3 bases: TGTGCCAGCAGCCAAGGGACAGGGGGATACAATGAGCAGTTCTTC.

The genes are TRBV7-2 and TRBJ2-2; D gene unclear. There are 12 residues in the CDR3. The V gene lost 5 bases and the J gene lost 7 bases, with 8 bases spanning the gap. Germline CDR1 SGHTA, CDR2 FQGNSA. CDR3 in amino acids: CASSLEFGELFF. The DNA of the CDR3 is TGTGCCAGCAGCCTCGAGTTCGGGGAGCTGTTTTTT.